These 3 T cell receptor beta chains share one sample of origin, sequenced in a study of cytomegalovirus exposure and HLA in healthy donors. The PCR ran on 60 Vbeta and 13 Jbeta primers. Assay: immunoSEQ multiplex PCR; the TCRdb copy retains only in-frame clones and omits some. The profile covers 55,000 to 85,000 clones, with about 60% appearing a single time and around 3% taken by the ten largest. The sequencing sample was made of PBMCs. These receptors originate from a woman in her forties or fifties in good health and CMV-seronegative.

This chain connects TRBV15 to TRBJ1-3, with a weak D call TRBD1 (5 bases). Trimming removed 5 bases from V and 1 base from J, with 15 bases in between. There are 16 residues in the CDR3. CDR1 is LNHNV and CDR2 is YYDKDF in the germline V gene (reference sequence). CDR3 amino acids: CATSASWGVSGNTIYF. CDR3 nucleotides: TGTGCCACCAGCGCAAGCTGGGGGGTATCTGGAAACACCATATATTTT.

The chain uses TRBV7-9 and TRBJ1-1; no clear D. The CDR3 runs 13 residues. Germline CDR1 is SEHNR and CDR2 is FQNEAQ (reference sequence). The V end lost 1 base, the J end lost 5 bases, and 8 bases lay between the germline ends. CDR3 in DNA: TGTGCCAGCAGCTTAGATTCGGGAACTGAAGCTTTCTTT. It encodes CASSLDSGTEAFF.

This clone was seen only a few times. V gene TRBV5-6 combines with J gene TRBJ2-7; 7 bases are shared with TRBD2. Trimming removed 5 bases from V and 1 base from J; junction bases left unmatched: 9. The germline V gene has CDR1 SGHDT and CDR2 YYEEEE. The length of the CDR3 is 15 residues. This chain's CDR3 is CASRPRGGGSYEQYF. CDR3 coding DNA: TGTGCCAGCAGACCACGCGGGGGTGGTTCCTACGAGCAGTACTTC. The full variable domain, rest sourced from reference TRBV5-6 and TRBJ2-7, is DAGVTQSPTHLIKTRGQQVTLRCSPKSGHDTVSWYQQALGQGPQFIFQYYEEEERQRGNFPDRFSGHQFPNYSSELNVNALLLGDSALYLCASRPRGGGSYEQYFGPGTRLTVT.